The source of this T cell receptor beta chain is a study of monozygotic twins with inflammatory bowel disease. Overall study results and limits: Researchers reported no repertoire similarity difference between concordant and discordant twins, possibly from limited power.

Every TCR library drew on approximately 3.5 ug of total RNA. Researchers generated cDNA in eight separate reactions per sample. TCRdb reprocessed the 5' RACE reads and stores each CDR3 protein as one record, lacking DNA. The sample table sets out more than 100,000 distinct CDR3 sequences. From germline, CDR1 is DFQATT and CDR2 SNEGSKA (reference sequence). CDR3 length: 14 residues. Points on this clonotype: Its cognate antigen is unknown.

This sequence was found in a human donor with ulcerative colitis or Crohn's disease, or a healthy co-twin of an affected twin (not recorded which). The chain couples TRBV20-1 to TRBJ1-3; no DNA is available, so the TRBD1 call from TCRdb remains unchecked. Sequencing used blood. The CDR3 here is CSAEDRGAGNTIYF.